Given below is one TCR beta chain in context. Its target is not known. This sample was taken from a study of blood T cells in healthy people across ages. Findings and caveats of the study: A strong correlation was seen between TCR beta diversity and naive T cell percentage. Older individuals had lower TCR beta diversity per million T cells (the decline was roughly linear). Unsorted PBMCs prevented conclusive naive versus antigen-experienced comparison.

Sample-barcoded 5' priming and a J-beta primer mix drove a second PCR of 7 to 11 cycles. Researchers report that a template-switch adaptor with 12 random nucleotides tagged each cDNA molecule. TCRdb processed the 5' RACE reads anew with MiXCR; each CDR3 protein has one entry. The sample yields over a million distinct CDR3 sequences, less than 50% seen once. Trimming pared 5 bases from V and 2 bases from J, leaving 13 bases between. Germline V gene lookup returns CDR1 SQVTM and CDR2 ANQGSEA. The CDR3 covers 13 residues. This clonotype originated in a woman in her sixties or seventies in good health. The chain couples TRBV29-1 to TRBJ2-7, with D possibly matching TRBD2 (5 bases). The sample consisted of blood. The CDR3 DNA follows: TGCAGCGTTAGCGGCGGGCACACCTACGAGCAGTACTTC. Translation gives CSVSGGHTYEQYF.